Many counts were recorded for the clone carrying this TCR beta chain. What it binds is unknown. These data are taken from a study of tumor-infiltrating lymphocytes in primary liver carcinoma. General study results and limits: Tumor-adjacent and tumor-blood pairs shared less of their repertoires than tumor region pairs shared. Relative to blood, tumors carried a significantly larger fraction of the repertoire in their top 250 clones (p = 0.039). Researchers did not compare CD4+ and CD8+ repertoires, as samples were bulk unsorted.

Blood RNA was derived from unsorted whole blood, and germline DNA was extracted too. Germline CDR1 and CDR2: SGHDT and YYEEEE. After removal of 0 bases from V and 9 bases from J, the junction contained 7 bases not matched to a gene. The CDR3 has 16 amino acids. The researchers produced TCR beta cDNA from approximately 460 ng total RNA with a constant-region primer. What produced the TCR beta libraries was three nested multiplex PCR rounds using slightly modified ARM-PCR. The study ran its first two PCR rounds for 9 to 10 cycles each, using TRBV1-TRBV30 forward primers and a C-beta reverse primer. TCRdb reprocessed the multiplex PCR reads with MiXCR, giving one entry per CDR3 protein. The table has hundreds of thousands of distinct CDR3 sequences, roughly 60% seen once.

This receptor was identified in a woman in her 30s with primary liver carcinoma and hepatitis B virus infection. What was sequenced was peripheral blood. The chain joins TRBV5-6 to TRBJ2-1; TRBD1 aligns across 12 bases. The CDR3 region is CASSLGGQGAFGEQFF. The DNA of the CDR3 is TGTGCCAGCAGCTTGGGGGGACAGGGGGCCTTCGGTGAGCAGTTCTTC.